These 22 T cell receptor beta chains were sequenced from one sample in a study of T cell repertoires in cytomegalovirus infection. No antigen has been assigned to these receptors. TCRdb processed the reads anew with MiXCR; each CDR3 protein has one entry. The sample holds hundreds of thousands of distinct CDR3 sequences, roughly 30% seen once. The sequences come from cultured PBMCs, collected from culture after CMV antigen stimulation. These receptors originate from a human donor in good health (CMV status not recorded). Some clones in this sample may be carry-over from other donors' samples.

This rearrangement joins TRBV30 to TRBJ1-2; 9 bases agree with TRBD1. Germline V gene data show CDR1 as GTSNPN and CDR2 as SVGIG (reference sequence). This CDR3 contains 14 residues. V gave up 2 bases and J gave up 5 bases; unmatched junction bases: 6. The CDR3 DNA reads TGTGCCTGGAGTAGGGACAGGGTCGGGTATGGCTACACCTTC. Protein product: CAWSRDRVGYGYTF.

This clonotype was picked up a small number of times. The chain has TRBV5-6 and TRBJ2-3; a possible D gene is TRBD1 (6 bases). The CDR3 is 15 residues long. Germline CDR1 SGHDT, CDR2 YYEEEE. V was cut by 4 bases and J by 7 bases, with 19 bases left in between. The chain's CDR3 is CASSPTQLQGNTQYF. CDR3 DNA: TGTGCCAGCAGCCCCACCCAGTTACAGGGTAATACGCAGTATTTT.

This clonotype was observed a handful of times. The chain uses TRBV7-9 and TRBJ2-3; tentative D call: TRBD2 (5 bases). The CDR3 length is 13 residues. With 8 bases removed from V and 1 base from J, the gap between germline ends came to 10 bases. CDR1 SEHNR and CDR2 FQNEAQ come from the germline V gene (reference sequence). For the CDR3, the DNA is TGTGCCAGCCAGGCGGGCCGCACAGATACGCAGTATTTT. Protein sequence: CASQAGRTDTQYF.

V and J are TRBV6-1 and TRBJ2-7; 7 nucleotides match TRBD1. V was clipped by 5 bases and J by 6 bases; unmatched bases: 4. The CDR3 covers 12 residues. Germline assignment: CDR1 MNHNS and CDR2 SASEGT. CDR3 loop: CASSPNRGEQYF. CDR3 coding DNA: TGTGCCAGCAGTCCGAACAGGGGCGAGCAGTACTTC.

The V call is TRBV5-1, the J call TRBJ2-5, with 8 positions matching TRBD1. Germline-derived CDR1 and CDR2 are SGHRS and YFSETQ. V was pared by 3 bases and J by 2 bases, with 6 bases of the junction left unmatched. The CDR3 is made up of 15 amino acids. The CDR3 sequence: CASSSLQGEQETQYF. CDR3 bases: TGCGCCAGCAGCTCGTTACAGGGGGAACAAGAGACCCAGTACTTC.

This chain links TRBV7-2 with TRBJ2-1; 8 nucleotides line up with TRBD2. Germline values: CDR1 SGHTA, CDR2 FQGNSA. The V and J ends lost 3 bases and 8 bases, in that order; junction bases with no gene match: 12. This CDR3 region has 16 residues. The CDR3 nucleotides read TGTGCCAGCAGCTTGAGTCCGGGGGGGGGGGTGCATGAGCAGTTCTTC. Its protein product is CASSLSPGGGVHEQFF.

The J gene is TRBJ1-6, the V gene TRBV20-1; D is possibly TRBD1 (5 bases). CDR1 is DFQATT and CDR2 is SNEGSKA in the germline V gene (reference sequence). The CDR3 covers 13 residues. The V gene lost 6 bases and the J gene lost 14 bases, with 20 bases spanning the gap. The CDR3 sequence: CSANRMTLRTLHF. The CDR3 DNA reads TGCAGTGCGAACAGGATGACCCTCAGGACCCTCCACTTT.

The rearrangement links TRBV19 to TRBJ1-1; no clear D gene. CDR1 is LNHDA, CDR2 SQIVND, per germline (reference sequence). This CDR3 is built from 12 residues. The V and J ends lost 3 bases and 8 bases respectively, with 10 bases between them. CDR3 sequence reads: CASSIIRGEAFF. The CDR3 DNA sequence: TGTGCCAGTAGTATTATTCGGGGAGAAGCTTTCTTT.

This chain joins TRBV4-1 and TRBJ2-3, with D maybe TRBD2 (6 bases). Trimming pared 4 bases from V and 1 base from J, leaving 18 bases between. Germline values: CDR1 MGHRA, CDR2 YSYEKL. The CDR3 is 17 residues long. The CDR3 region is CASSPPLGEARTDTQYF. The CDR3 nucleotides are TGCGCCAGCAGCCCACCTTTGGGGGAGGCCCGCACAGATACGCAGTATTTT.

CDR3: CASSQPLLAGGTTGELFF. The CDR3 region has the DNA TGCGCCAGCAGCCAACCCCTACTAGCGGGGGGTACCACCGGGGAGCTGTTTTTT. The rearrangement uses TRBV4-1 and TRBJ2-2; 12 nucleotides line up with TRBD2. The J segment lost 4 bases and the V segment lost 2 bases, leaving 8 bases of the junction unmatched. The CDR3 runs 18 residues. In germline, CDR1 is MGHRA, CDR2 YSYEKL.

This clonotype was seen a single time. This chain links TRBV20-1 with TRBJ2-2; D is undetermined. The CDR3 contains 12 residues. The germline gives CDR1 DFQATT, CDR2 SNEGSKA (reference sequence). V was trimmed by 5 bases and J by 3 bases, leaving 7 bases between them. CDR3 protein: CSAPDYTGELFF. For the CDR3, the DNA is TGCAGTGCTCCAGATTACACCGGGGAGCTGTTTTTT.

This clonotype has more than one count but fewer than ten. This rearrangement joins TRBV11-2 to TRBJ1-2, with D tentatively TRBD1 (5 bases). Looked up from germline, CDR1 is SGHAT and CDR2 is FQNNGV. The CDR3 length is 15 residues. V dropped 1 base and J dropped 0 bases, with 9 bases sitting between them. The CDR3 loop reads CASSLAGVANYGYTF. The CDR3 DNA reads TGTGCCAGCAGCTTAGCGGGGGTAGCTAACTATGGCTACACCTTC.

Here the CDR3 DNA reads TGTGCCAGCAGCTCGAGCTGGACGGCCTTTAATGAAAAACTGTTTTTT. Its translation: CASSSSWTAFNEKLFF. This chain connects TRBV6-5 to TRBJ1-4; no clear D. The CDR3 runs 16 residues. The germline V and J ends were trimmed by 6 bases and 4 bases, with 18 bases remaining between them. In germline, CDR1 is MNHEY, CDR2 SVGAGI.

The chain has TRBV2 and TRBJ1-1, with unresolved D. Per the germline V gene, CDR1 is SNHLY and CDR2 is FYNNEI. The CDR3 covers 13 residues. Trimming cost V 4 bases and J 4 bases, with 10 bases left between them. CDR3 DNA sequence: TGTGCCAGCAGTGTGTCCAGGATCACTGAAGCTTTCTTT. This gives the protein CASSVSRITEAFF.

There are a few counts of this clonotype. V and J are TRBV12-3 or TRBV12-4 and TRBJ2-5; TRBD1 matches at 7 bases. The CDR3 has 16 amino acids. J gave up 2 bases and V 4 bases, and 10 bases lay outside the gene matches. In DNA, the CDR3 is TGTGCCAGCAGTTCCGGACAGGAGCCCCCTCAAGAGACCCAGTACTTC. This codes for CASSSGQEPPQETQYF.

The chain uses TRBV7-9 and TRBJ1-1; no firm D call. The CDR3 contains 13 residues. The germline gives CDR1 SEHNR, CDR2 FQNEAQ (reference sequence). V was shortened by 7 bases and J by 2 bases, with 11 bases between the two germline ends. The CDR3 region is CASTRDTNTEAFF. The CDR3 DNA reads TGTGCCAGCACCCGAGACACAAACACTGAAGCTTTCTTT.

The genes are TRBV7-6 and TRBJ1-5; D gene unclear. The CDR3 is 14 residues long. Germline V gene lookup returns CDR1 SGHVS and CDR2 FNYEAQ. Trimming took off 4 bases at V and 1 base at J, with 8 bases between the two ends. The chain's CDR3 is CASSSGRSNQPQHF. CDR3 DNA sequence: TGTGCCAGCAGCTCCGGACGGAGCAATCAGCCCCAGCATTTT.

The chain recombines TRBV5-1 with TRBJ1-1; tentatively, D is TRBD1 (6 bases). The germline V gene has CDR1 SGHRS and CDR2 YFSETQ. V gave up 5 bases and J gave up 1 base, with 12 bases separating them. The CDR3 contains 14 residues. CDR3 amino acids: CASRSGTQNTEAFF. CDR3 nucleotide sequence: TGCGCCAGCAGGTCCGGGACACAGAACACTGAAGCTTTCTTT.

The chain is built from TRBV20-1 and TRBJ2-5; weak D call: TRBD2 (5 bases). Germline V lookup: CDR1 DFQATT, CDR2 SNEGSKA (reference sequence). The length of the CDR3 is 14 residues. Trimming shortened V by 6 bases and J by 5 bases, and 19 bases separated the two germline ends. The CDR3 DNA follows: TGCAGTGCGATAAGTGGGAGTCAGTGGGAGACCCAGTACTTC. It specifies CSAISGSQWETQYF.

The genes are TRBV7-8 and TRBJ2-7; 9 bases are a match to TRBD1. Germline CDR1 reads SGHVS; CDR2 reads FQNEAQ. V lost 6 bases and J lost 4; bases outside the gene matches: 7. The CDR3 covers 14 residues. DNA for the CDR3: TGTGCCAGCAGTCCGGACAGGGGAGGGTACGAGCAGTACTTC. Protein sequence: CASSPDRGGYEQYF.

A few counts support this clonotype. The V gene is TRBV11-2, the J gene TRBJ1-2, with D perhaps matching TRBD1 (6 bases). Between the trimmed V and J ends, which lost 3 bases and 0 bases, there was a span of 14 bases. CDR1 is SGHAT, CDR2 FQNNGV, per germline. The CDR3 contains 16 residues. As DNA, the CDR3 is TGTGCCAGCAGCTTGTCAGGGGCGCAAGCTAACTATGGCTACACCTTC. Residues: CASSLSGAQANYGYTF.

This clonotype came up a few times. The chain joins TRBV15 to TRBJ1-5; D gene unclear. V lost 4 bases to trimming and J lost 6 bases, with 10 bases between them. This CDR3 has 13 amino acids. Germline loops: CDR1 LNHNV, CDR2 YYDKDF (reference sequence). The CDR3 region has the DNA TGTGCCACCAGCAATTCTCTTTTTCAGCCCCAGCATTTT. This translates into CATSNSLFQPQHF.